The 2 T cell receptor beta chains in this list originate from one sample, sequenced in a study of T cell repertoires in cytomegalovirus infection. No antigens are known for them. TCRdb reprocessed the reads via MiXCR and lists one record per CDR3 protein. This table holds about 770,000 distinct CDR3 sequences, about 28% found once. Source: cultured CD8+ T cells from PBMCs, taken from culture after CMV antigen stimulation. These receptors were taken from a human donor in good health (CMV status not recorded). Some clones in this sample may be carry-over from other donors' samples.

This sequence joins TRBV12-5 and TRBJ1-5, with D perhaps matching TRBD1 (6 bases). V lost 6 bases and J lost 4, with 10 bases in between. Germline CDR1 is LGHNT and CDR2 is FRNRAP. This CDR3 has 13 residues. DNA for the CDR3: TGTGCTAGTGGGCACCAGGGGAATCAGCCCCAGCATTTT. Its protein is CASGHQGNQPQHF.

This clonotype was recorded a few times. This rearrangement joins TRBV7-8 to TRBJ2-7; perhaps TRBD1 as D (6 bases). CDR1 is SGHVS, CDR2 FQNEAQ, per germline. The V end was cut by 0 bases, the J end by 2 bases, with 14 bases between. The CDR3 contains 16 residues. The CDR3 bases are TGTGCCAGCAGCTTAGCGGAAGGGGGAAGGGCCTACGAGCAGTACGTC. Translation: CASSLAEGGRAYEQYV.